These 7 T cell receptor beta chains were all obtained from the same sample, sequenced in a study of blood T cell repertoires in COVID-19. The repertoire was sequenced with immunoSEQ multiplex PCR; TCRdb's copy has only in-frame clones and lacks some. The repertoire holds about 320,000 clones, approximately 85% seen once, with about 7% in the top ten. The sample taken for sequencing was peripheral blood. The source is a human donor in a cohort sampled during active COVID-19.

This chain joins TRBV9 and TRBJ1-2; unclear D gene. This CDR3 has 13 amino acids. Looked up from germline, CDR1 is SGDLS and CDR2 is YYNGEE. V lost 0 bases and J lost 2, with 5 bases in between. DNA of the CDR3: TGTGCCAGCAGCGTAGGTGAGAACTATGGCTACACCTTC. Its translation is CASSVGENYGYTF.

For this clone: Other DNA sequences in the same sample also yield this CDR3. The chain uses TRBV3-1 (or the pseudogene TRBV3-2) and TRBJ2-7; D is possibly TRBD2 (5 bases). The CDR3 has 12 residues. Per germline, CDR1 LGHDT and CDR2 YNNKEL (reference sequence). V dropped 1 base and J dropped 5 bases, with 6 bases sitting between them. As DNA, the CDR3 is TGTGCCAGCAGCCAAGGAGCGGACGAGCAGTACTTC. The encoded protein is CASSQGADEQYF.

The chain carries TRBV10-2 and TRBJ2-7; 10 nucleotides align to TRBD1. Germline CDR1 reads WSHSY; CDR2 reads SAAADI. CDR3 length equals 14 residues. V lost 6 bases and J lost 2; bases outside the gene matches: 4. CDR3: CASRRTGGPYEQYF. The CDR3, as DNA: TGCGCCAGCAGAAGGACAGGGGGGCCCTACGAGCAGTACTTC.

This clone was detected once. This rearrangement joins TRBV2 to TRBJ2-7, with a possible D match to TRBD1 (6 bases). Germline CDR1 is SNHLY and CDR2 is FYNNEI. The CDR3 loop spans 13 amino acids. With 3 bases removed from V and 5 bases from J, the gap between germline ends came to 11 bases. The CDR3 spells CASSELGAHEQYF. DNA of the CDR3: TGTGCCAGCAGTGAGTTGGGGGCCCACGAGCAGTACTTC.

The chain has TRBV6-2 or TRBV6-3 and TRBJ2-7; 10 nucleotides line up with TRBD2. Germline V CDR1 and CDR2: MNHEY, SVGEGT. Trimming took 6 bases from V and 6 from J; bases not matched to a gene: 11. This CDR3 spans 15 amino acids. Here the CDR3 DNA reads TGTGCCAGCAGCCCTAGGACTAGCGGCTGGGGCGAGCAGTACTTC. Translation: CASSPRTSGWGEQYF.

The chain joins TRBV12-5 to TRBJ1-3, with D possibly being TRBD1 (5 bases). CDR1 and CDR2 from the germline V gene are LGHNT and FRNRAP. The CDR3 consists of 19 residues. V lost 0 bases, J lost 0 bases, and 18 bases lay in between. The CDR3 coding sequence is TGTGCTAGTGGTTTGGTAATCGGCCGTGCAGGGTTCTCTGGAAACACCATATATTTT. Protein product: CASGLVIGRAGFSGNTIYF.

The CDR3: CASSDFRGQGANVLTF. CDR3 coding DNA: TGTGCCAGCAGTGATTTTAGGGGGCAAGGGGCCAACGTCCTGACTTTC. The chain combines TRBV25-1 with TRBJ2-6; TRBD1 matches at 7 bases. J lost 4 bases, V lost 3 bases, and 6 bases had no gene match. CDR3 size: 16 residues. CDR1 and CDR2 (germline): MGHDK, SYGVNS.